This T cell receptor (beta chain) was obtained from a study of cytomegalovirus exposure and HLA in healthy donors. Study context: Some 180 million T cells yielded 117 million unique TCR beta sequences in earlier analysis.

The germline gives CDR1 SGHDT, CDR2 YYEEEE. Trimming removed 2 bases from V and 2 bases from J, with 7 bases in between. The CDR3 spans 13 residues. Vbeta (60) and Jbeta (13) primers were used in the PCR. Only in-frame clones appear in the TCRdb table, and some are missing; sequencing was by immunoSEQ multiplex PCR. The sample lists about 90,000 clones, approximately 68% occurring once. The TCR was taken from a woman in her forties or fifties in good health and CMV-seropositive. The chain recombines TRBV5-6 with TRBJ2-5; D perhaps matches TRBD1 (6 bases). Specimen: PBMCs. The CDR3 coding sequence is TGTGCCAGCAGCTTCGGACAGCAAGAGACCCAGTACTTC. The encoded protein is CASSFGQQETQYF.